A selection of T cell receptor beta chains follows, all from one sample in a study of T-cell memory formation after mild COVID-19. TCRdb analysed the 5' RACE reads with MiXCR anew, one entry per CDR3 protein. The table shows more than 250,000 distinct CDR3 sequences, with more than 15% occurring only once. The sample taken for sequencing was PBMCs or a T cell subset sorted from them (not recorded which). The receptors were sampled from a man aged 18 to 29 who had mild COVID-19 (a few samples of this study predate the infection). Cell type and time point are not known. The CDR3 runs from the conserved cysteine through the conserved F or W. A D gene is named only where the DNA matches it firmly. Clone size appears in some rows only: once, few, many, or a class for an expanded clone.

>TRBV24-1|.|TRBJ2-3|15|TRBD1
CATSDGTASTDTQYF
TGTGCCACCAGTGACGGGACAGCTAGCACAGATACGCAGTATTTT
>TRBV7-2|few|TRBJ2-5|11|.
CASSLEQTQYF
TGTGCCAGCAGCTTAGAGCAGACCCAGTACTTC
>TRBV29-1|.|TRBJ2-3|11|.
CSVTQVDTQYF
TGCAGCGTTACTCAGGTGGATACGCAGTATTTT
>TRBV24-1|.|TRBJ2-3|17|.
CATSDCPEGPSADTQYF
TGTGCCACCAGTGATTGTCCGGAAGGGCCAAGCGCAGATACGCAGTATTTT
>TRBV4-3|few|TRBJ1-4|16|TRBD1
CASSPGTGVTNEKLFF
TGCGCCAGCAGCCCCGGGACAGGGGTTACTAATGAAAAACTGTTTTTT
>TRBV6-2/TRBV6-3|.|TRBJ2-1|12|TRBD1
CASRDRVNEQFF
TGTGCCAGCAGGGACAGGGTGAATGAGCAGTTCTTC
>TRBV5-1|many|TRBJ1-5|14|.
CASSLGDLNQPQHF
TGCGCCAGCAGCTTGGGGGACCTCAATCAGCCCCAGCATTTT
>TRBV12-5|many|TRBJ2-3|15|.
CASGSGTSSTDTQYF
TGTGCTAGTGGTTCCGGGACATCTAGCACAGATACGCAGTATTTT
>TRBV4-2|few|TRBJ1-2|19|.
CASSQDLQQALRGGYGYTF
TGTGCCAGCAGCCAAGATCTTCAGCAGGCGTTACGGGGTGGCTATGGCTACACCTTC
>TRBV6-6|.|TRBJ2-1|17|.
CASSYSPPGFSYNEQFF
TGTGCCAGCAGTTACAGCCCCCCGGGCTTTTCCTACAATGAGCAGTTCTTC
>TRBV9|.|TRBJ2-3|16|TRBD1
CASSPLSGRGTDTQYF
TGTGCCAGCAGCCCTCTCAGCGGCAGGGGGACAGATACGCAGTATTTT
>TRBV12-3/TRBV12-4|few|TRBJ1-3|14|.
CASSYGGSGNTIYF
TGTGCCAGCAGTTACGGCGGCTCTGGAAACACCATATATTTT
>TRBV3-1|.|TRBJ2-2|14|.
CASSQEGYGGELFF
TGTGCCAGCAGCCAAGAGGGTTACGGCGGGGAGCTGTTTTTT
>TRBV6-5|.|TRBJ2-3|14|.
CASSFRAGTDTQYF
TGTGCCAGCAGTTTCCGGGCCGGCACAGATACGCAGTATTTT
>TRBV12-3/TRBV12-4|many|TRBJ2-7|12|.
CASSSDIAEQYF
TGTGCCAGCAGTTCCGACATCGCCGAGCAGTACTTC
>TRBV20-1|.|TRBJ1-1|20|.
CSAREGRLDRPKRGDTEAFF
TGCAGTGCTAGAGAGGGTAGACTTGACAGGCCGAAACGAGGTGACACTGAAGCTTTCTTT
>TRBV3-1|.|TRBJ2-1|16|.
CASSQDRPSSYNEQFF
TGTGCCAGCAGCCAAGATAGGCCAAGCTCCTACAATGAGCAGTTCTTC
>TRBV14|.|TRBJ2-5|16|TRBD1
CASSQARGTSRETQYF
TGTGCCAGCAGCCAAGCCAGGGGGACATCCCGGGAGACCCAGTACTTC
>TRBV4-2|few|TRBJ1-2|15|TRBD1
CASSQDLRQGYGYTF
TGTGCCAGCAGCCAAGATCTAAGACAGGGGTATGGCTACACCTTC
>TRBV12-3/TRBV12-4|few|TRBJ2-3|14|.
CASSLLSTRDTQYF
TGTGCCAGCAGTTTATTATCGACCAGGGATACGCAGTATTTT
>TRBV7-2|few|TRBJ2-7|13|TRBD1
CASSFYRGSEQYF
TGTGCCAGCAGCTTCTACAGGGGATCCGAGCAGTACTTC
>TRBV7-9|.|TRBJ1-2|14|.
CASSHGKGNYGYTF
TGTGCCAGCAGCCATGGCAAGGGGAACTATGGCTACACCTTC
>TRBV7-2|.|TRBJ2-3|15|TRBD2
CASRPSGGEADTQYF
TGTGCCAGCAGGCCTAGCGGGGGCGAAGCGGATACGCAGTATTTT
>TRBV4-1|few|TRBJ2-1|18|TRBD2
CASSHPPGRGGRYNEQFF
TGCGCCAGCAGCCACCCACCCGGTCGGGGGGGCCGATACAATGAGCAGTTCTTC
>TRBV20-1|.|TRBJ2-3|14|.
CSARGPSDKDTQYF
TGCAGTGCTAGAGGCCCTAGCGATAAAGATACGCAGTATTTT
>TRBV11-2|.|TRBJ1-3|15|.
CASSKKGASGNTIYF
TGTGCCAGCAGCAAGAAAGGGGCTTCTGGAAACACCATATATTTT
>TRBV12-3/TRBV12-4|few|TRBJ2-7|13|.
CASSFAVSYEQYF
TGTGCCAGCAGTTTTGCGGTCTCCTACGAGCAGTACTTC
>TRBV7-2|few|TRBJ2-3|16|TRBD1
CASSAEFDRVPDTQYF
TGTGCCAGCAGCGCCGAATTTGACAGGGTCCCAGATACGCAGTATTTT
>TRBV5-1|many|TRBJ1-1|14|TRBD1
CASSQGTGGTEAFF
TGCGCCAGCAGCCAAGGGACAGGGGGCACTGAAGCTTTCTTT
>TRBV5-1|few|TRBJ1-2|13|.
CASRARPANGYTF
TGCGCCAGCAGAGCCAGGCCAGCAAATGGCTACACCTTC